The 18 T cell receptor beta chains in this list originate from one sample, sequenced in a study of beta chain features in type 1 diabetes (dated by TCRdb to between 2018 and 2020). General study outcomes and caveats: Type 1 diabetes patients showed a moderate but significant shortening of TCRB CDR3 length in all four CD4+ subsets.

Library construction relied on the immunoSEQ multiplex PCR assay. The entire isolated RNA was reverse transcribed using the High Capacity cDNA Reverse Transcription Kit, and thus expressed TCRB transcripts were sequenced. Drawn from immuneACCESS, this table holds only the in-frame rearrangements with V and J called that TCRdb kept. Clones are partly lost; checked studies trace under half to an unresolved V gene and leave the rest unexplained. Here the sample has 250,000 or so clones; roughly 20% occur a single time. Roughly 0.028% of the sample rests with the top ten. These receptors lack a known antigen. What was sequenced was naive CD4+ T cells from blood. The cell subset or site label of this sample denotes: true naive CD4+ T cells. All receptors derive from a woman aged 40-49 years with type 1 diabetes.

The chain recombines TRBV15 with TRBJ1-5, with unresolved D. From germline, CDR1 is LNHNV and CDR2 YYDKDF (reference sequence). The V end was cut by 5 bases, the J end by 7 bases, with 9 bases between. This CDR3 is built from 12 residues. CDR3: CATSEGLQPQHF. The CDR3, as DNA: TGTGCCACCAGCGAGGGCTTGCAGCCCCAGCATTTT.

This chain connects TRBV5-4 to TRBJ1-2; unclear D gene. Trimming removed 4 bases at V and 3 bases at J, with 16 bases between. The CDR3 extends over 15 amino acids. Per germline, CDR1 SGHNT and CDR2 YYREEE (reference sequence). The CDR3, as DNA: TGTGCCAGCAGCCCCGGAGGCTCAGCGGACTATGGCTACACCTTC. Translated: CASSPGGSADYGYTF.

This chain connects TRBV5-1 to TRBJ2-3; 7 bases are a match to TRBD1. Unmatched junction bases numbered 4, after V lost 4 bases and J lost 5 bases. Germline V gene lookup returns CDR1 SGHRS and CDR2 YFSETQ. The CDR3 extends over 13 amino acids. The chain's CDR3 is CASSPGTEDTQYF. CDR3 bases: TGCGCCAGCAGCCCCGGGACAGAAGATACGCAGTATTTT.

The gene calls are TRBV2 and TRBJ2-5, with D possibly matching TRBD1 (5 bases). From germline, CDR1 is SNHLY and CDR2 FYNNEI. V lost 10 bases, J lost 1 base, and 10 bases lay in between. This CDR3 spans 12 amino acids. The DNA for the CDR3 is TGTGCCACCCGACAGTTCCAAGAGACCCAGTACTTC. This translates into CATRQFQETQYF.

As DNA, the CDR3 is TGTGCCAGCAGCAACTCAGGGGGTGGCTACACCTTC. Translated, it gives CASSNSGGGYTF. V gene TRBV9 combines with J gene TRBJ1-2, with 7 positions matching TRBD1. The CDR3 runs 12 residues. Trimming removed 4 bases from V and 7 bases from J; junction bases left unmatched: 4. CDR1 is SGDLS, CDR2 YYNGEE, per germline.

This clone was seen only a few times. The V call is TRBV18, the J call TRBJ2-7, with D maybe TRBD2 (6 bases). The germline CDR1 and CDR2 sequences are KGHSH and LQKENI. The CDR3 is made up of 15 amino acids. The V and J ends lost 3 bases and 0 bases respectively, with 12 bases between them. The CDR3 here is CASSPVDGSSYEQYF. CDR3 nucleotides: TGTGCCAGCTCACCTGTAGACGGGAGCTCCTACGAGCAGTACTTC. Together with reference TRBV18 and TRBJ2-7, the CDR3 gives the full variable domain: NAGVMQNPRHLVRRRGQEARLRCSPMKGHSHVYWYRQLPEEGLKFMVYLQKENIIDESGMPKERFSAEFPKEGPSILRIQQVVRGDSAAYFCASSPVDGSSYEQYFGPGTRLTVT.

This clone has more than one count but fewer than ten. The CDR3 DNA sequence: TGTGCCAGCAGCTCGGGGTCTAGCACAGATACGCAGTATTTT. Translation gives CASSSGSSTDTQYF. V is TRBV7-3 and J is TRBJ2-3; TRBD2 might be the D (5 bases). The CDR3 is 14 amino acids. The V gene's germline CDR1 is SGHTA and CDR2 FQGTGA. The V end was cut by 4 bases, the J end by 0 bases, with 8 bases between.

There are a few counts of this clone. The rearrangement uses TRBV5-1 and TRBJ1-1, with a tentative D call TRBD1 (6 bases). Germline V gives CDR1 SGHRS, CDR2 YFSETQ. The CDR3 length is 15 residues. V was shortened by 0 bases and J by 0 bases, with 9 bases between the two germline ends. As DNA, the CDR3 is TGCGCCAGCAGCTTGGAGGGGGTTCTGAACACTGAAGCTTTCTTT. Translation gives CASSLEGVLNTEAFF.

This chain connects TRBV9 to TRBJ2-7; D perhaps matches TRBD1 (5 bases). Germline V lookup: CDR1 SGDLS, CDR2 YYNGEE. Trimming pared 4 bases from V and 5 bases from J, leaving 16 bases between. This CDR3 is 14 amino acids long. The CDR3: CASSFGHLSHEQYF. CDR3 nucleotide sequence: TGTGCCAGCAGCTTCGGACACTTGAGCCACGAGCAGTACTTC.

The CDR3 spells CASSLDRATASKNIQYF. CDR3 nucleotides: TGTGCCAGCAGCTTGGATAGAGCGACTGCTTCCAAAAACATTCAGTACTTC. This chain connects TRBV5-4 to TRBJ2-4; unclear D gene. The CDR3 has 17 residues. Deletions cut 0 bases from V and 2 bases from J, with 15 bases between. The germline V gene encodes CDR1 SGHNT and CDR2 YYREEE (reference sequence).

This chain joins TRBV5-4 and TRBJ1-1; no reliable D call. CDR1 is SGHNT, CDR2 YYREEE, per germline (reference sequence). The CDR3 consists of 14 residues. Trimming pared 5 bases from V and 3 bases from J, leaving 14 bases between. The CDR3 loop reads CASRQGGGYTEAFF. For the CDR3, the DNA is TGTGCCAGCAGACAAGGCGGAGGGTACACTGAAGCTTTCTTT.

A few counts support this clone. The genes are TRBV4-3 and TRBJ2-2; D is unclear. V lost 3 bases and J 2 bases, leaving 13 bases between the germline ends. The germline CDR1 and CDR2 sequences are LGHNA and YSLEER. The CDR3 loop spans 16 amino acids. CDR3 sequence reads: CASSQGYSINTGELFF. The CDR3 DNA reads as TGCGCCAGCAGCCAGGGCTACAGTATTAACACCGGGGAGCTGTTTTTT.

The CDR3 region has the DNA TGCGCCAGCAGCCAAGATCCGGGACAGGGCGGTGAAAAACTGTTTTTT. Its protein is CASSQDPGQGGEKLFF. This chain joins TRBV4-1 and TRBJ1-4, with 9 bases that match TRBD1. The CDR3 has 16 residues. The germline V gene encodes CDR1 MGHRA and CDR2 YSYEKL. Trimming took 0 bases from V and 7 from J; bases not matched to a gene: 6.

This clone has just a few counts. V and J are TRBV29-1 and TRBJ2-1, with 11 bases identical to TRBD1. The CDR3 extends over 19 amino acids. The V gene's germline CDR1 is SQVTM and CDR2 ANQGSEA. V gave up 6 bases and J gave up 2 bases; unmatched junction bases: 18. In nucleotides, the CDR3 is TGCAGCGTGACTGGACAGGGGGCGCTTATTTCCCGACCCTACAATGAGCAGTTCTTC. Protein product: CSVTGQGALISRPYNEQFF.

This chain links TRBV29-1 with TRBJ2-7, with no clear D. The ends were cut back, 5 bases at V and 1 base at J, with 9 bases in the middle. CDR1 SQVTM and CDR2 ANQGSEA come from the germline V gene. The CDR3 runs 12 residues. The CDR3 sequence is CSVRVLSYEQYF. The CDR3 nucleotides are TGCAGCGTTAGAGTTTTGTCCTACGAGCAGTACTTC.

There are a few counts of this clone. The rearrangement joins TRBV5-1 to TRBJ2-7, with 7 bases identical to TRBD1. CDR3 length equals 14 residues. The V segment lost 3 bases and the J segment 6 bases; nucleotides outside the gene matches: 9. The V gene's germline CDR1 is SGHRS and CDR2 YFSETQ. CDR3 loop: CASSSGTAETEQYF. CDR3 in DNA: TGCGCCAGCAGCTCCGGGACAGCCGAAACCGAGCAGTACTTC.

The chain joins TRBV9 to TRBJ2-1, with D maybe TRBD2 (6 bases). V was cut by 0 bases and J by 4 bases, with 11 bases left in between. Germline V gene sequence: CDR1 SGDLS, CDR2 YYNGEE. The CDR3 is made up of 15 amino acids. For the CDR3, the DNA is TGTGCCAGCAGCGTAGTAGCGGCCTTATACAATGAGCAGTTCTTC. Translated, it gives CASSVVAALYNEQFF.

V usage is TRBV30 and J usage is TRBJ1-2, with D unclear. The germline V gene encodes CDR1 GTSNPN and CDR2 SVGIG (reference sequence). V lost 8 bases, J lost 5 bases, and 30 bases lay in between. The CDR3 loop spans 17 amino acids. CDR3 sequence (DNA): TGTGCCCTAAAGAGGGTGGGCCCGTTAAGAAGAAGTTATGGCTACACCTTC. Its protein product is CALKRVGPLRRSYGYTF.